The T cell receptor (beta chain) described here comes from a study of cytotoxic CD8 clonotypes in ibrutinib-treated CLL. A single count supports this clone. Its antigen remains unknown. TCRdb's copy holds only in-frame clones and misses some; the assay was immunoSEQ multiplex PCR. The sample yields roughly 150,000 clones, about 88% seen once. Trimming pared 1 base from V and 4 bases from J, leaving 11 bases between. CDR1 and CDR2 (germline): SGHRS, YFSETQ. The CDR3 contains 14 residues. General study points: Pretreatment clonality was elevated relative to age-matched healthy donors and paralleled circulating CD8+ T-cell counts.

The rearrangement links TRBV5-1 to TRBJ1-1, with D perhaps TRBD1 (5 bases). The sequence came from a human donor with chronic lymphocytic leukemia. The sample consisted of PBMCs, taken at disease progression, from a patient treated with ibrutinib. The CDR3 DNA reads as TGCGCCAGCAGCTTGCCAACTAGGGGCACTGAAGCTTTCTTT. This translates into CASSLPTRGTEAFF.